This TCR beta chain came from a study of shared clonotypes between healthy human individuals. About the research overall: The study used three CD4 naive, three CD4 memory, two CD8 naive and one CD8 memory plate per donor. Study-wide points: Sequencing depth was a factor that was expected to affect clonotype sharing among donors. Represented genetic and exposure-history diversity was restricted by having few donors.

Assay used: immunoSEQ multiplex PCR; TCRdb lists only in-frame clones, some missing. The sample consists of nearly 1 million clones, 60% to 85% of them appearing once. CDR1 and CDR2 from the germline V gene are DFQATT and SNEGSKA (reference sequence). This CDR3 is 10 amino acids long. V was clipped by 3 bases and J by 9 bases, with 6 bases between them. This clone occurred once. The target antigen is unknown. The donors were all Caucasian adults (living in Nashville, Tennessee). The genes are TRBV20-1 and TRBJ1-3; no firm D call. Sequencing used memory CD4+ T cells sorted from blood. Subset noted: CD45RA-negative fraction. The TCR originated in a man aged 18 to 30 in good health. The CDR3 reads CSASGGTIYF. The CDR3 bases are TGCAGTGCTAGTGGAGGCACCATATATTTT.